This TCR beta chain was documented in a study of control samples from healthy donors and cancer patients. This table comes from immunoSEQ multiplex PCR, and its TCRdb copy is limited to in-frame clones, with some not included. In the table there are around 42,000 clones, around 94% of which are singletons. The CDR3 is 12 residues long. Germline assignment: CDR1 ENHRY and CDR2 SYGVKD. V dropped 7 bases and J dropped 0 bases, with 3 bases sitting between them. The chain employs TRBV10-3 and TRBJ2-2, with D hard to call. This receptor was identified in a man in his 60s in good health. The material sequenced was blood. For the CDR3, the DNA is TGTGCCATCAAACCGAACACCGGGGAGCTGTTTTTT. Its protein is CAIKPNTGELFF.